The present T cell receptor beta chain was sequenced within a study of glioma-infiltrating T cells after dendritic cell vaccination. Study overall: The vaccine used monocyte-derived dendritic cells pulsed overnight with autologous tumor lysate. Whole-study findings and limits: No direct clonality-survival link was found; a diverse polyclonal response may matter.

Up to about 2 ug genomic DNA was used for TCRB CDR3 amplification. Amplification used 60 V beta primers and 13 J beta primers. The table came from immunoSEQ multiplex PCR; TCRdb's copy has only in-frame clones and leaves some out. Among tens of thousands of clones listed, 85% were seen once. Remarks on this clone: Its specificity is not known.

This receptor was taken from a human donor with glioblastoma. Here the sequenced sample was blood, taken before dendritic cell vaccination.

CDR3 DNA sequence: TGCGCCAGCAGCTTAGGTGGGGCTAACAACTATGGCTACACCTTC. As protein: CASSLGGANNYGYTF. The chain employs TRBV5-1 and TRBJ1-2; D might be TRBD1 (5 bases). Germline CDR1 SGHRS, CDR2 YFSETQ. V was trimmed by 2 bases and J by 2 bases, leaving 13 bases between them. The CDR3 covers 15 residues.